One and the same sample provided the 3 T cell receptor beta chains below, sequenced in a study of blood T cells in healthy people across ages. Then a second PCR, running roughly 7 to 11 cycles, was carried out with a sample-barcoded 5' primer and a J-beta primer mix. TCRdb independently ran MiXCR on the 5' RACE reads; one entry per CDR3 protein. The table has hundreds of thousands of distinct CDR3 sequences, less than 35% seen once. The sequenced sample consisted of blood. These receptors came from a woman aged 80 or over in good health.

The chain couples TRBV2 to TRBJ1-6; 8 bases agree with TRBD1. Germline-derived CDR1 and CDR2 are SNHLY and FYNNEI. The ends lost 3 bases at V and 10 bases at J; junction bases unmatched: 8. The CDR3 has 15 residues. CDR3: CASSERGQVRSPLHF. The DNA for the CDR3 is TGTGCCAGCAGTGAGCGGGGACAGGTTCGATCACCCCTCCACTTT. Filled out from reference TRBV2 and TRBJ1-6, the complete variable domain reads EPEVTQTPSHQVTQMGQEVILRCVPISNHLYFYWYRQILGQKVEFLVSFYNNEISEKSEIFDDQFSVERPDGSNFTLKIRSTKLEDSAMYFCASSERGQVRSPLHFGNGTRLTVT.

This clonotype was seen repeatedly, ten times or more. This chain connects TRBV20-1 to TRBJ1-4, with 8 bases matching TRBD1. Germline values: CDR1 DFQATT, CDR2 SNEGSKA (reference sequence). The trim removed 3 bases at V and 9 bases at J, leaving 6 bases unmatched. The CDR3 length is 13 residues. The CDR3 region has the DNA TGCAGTGCTAGGGACAGGGATTTCAAAAAACTGTTTTTT. This gives the protein CSARDRDFKKLFF.

This clonotype was detected a few times. In DNA form, the CDR3 reads TGTGCCAGCTCACCGTCGACCGATACAGATACGCAGTATTTT. Its translation is CASSPSTDTDTQYF. The chain is built from TRBV18 and TRBJ2-3; D is undetermined. The V end lost 3 bases, the J end lost 3 bases, and 10 bases lay between the germline ends. Germline CDR1 is KGHSH and CDR2 is LQKENI. The CDR3 has 14 residues. Full variable domain (missing parts from reference TRBV18 and TRBJ2-3): NAGVMQNPRHLVRRRGQEARLRCSPMKGHSHVYWYRQLPEEGLKFMVYLQKENIIDESGMPKERFSAEFPKEGPSILRIQQVVRGDSAAYFCASSPSTDTDTQYFGPGTRLTVL.